This TCR beta chain was recovered during a study of T cell repertoires in cytomegalovirus infection (dated by TCRdb to about 2019). A note on the overall study: Alongside well-studied HLA-B-restricted epitopes, the peptide stimulations were aimed at recently identified HLA-C-restricted CMV epitopes, whose presentation resists viral immunomodulation. Donor HLA type was relevant to the analysis, because carriage of CMV infection together with the matching HLA type was indicated by public TCR beta signatures. General findings and caveats noted by the study authors: The ex vivo response was dominated by HLA-C-restricted CMV-specific TCR beta clonotypes, which also provided the single most frequent clonotype in two of eight donors. In both this cohort and an independent cohort of some 380 donors, the cumulative frequency of public TCR beta family members distinguished carriers of CMV infection plus the relevant HLA type.

The sample holds a few counts of this clonotype. What antigen it recognizes has not been identified. No clone much larger than this one lies a single base away; base qualities are absent. What this sample's treatment or condition label stands for: in vitro stimulation with specific CMV peptide epitopes to enrich CMV-specific T cells. Sequenced on an Illumina HiSeq 1500. The public sequencing data were trimmed at Q25 with fastp and processed into clonotypes with MiXCR by TCRdb, which kept only in-frame beta chains. Identical CDR3 proteins give one entry, which carries the most common genes and DNA. The sample contains around 800,000 distinct CDR3 sequences, about 33% of them found a single time. The ten largest clonotypes hold around 12% of the sample. Per the germline V gene, MNHEY is the CDR1 and SVGEGT is the CDR2. From the cysteine up to the phenylalanine, the CDR3 has a length of 13 residues. The sequence is cut down to CDR3 DNA, 39 bases in frame from base 1. The V end gives up 2 bases and the J end 5 bases, leaving 3 bases in the junction not matched to a gene.

The sequence was collected from a human donor in good health (CMV status not recorded). Some clones in this sample may be carry-over from other donors' samples. The V and J segments used are TRBV6-2 or TRBV6-3 and TRBJ2-7; 7 bases in the middle match TRBD2. The source material was cultured CD8+ T cells from PBMCs, sampled from culture after CMV antigen stimulation. DNA sequence: TGTGCCAGCAGTTACGGGACTACTGACGAGCAGTACTTC. The encoded protein is CASSYGTTDEQYF.